The 18 T cell receptor beta chains presented below share a single source sample, sequenced in a study of blood T cell repertoires in COVID-19. The repertoire was sequenced with immunoSEQ multiplex PCR; TCRdb's copy has only in-frame clones and lacks some. In the table there are around 97,000 clones, approximately 87% of which are singletons. Sequenced material: peripheral blood. These receptors were obtained from a human donor in a cohort sampled during active COVID-19.

This clone was picked up one time. The chain couples TRBV27 to TRBJ2-3; D may be TRBD1 (7 bases). Trimming shortened V by 5 bases and J by 2 bases, and 17 bases separated the two germline ends. Germline CDR1 and CDR2: MNHEY and SMNVEV (reference sequence). This CDR3 spans 16 amino acids. In DNA form, the CDR3 reads TGTGCCAGCAGTCTAGGAGGGGGCGCTTACACAGATACGCAGTATTTT. It codes for CASSLGGGAYTDTQYF.

This chain uses TRBV11-2 with TRBJ2-1, with 10 nucleotides matching TRBD2. The CDR3 is 15 residues long. After removal of 3 bases from V and 4 bases from J, the junction contained 3 bases not matched to a gene. CDR1 and CDR2 from the germline V gene are SGHAT and FQNNGV. The CDR3 DNA sequence: TGTGCCAGCAGCTTTGAGCGGGGGGGATACAATGAGCAGTTCTTC. As protein: CASSFERGGYNEQFF.

CDR3 sequence: CASVASSGQETQYF. In DNA form, the CDR3 reads TGTGCCAGCGTCGCCTCTAGCGGGCAAGAGACCCAGTACTTC. The chain employs TRBV3-1 (or the pseudogene TRBV3-2) and TRBJ2-5; TRBD2 agrees at 8 bases. Looked up from germline, CDR1 is LGHDT and CDR2 is YNNKEL (reference sequence). The CDR3 sequence is 14 residues long. J lost 2 bases, V lost 8 bases, and 7 bases had no gene match.

The V gene is TRBV19, the J gene TRBJ2-2, with 9 positions matching TRBD2. The V gene's germline CDR1 is LNHDA and CDR2 SQIVND (reference sequence). This CDR3 region has 17 residues. Trimming at V came to 6 bases and at J to 3 bases, leaving 11 bases not matched to a gene. The CDR3 sequence is CASRLLAGRSDTGELFF. In DNA form, the CDR3 reads TGTGCCAGTAGGTTGCTAGCGGGACGGTCGGACACCGGGGAGCTGTTTTTT.

This clone was picked up a small number of times. The chain couples TRBV15 to TRBJ1-5; D not certain. This CDR3 comprises 16 residues. CDR1 LNHNV and CDR2 YYDKDF come from the germline V gene (reference sequence). V lost 0 bases, J lost 1 base, and 10 bases lay in between. CDR3 nucleotides: TGTGCCACCAGCAGAGATAAAGGAGGGAGCAATCAGCCCCAGCATTTT. This sequence encodes CATSRDKGGSNQPQHF.

CDR3 bases: TGTGCCAGCAGCTTAGTTCTAGCGGCCCAAGAGACCCAGTACTTC. Translating it yields CASSLVLAAQETQYF. The chain carries TRBV11-2 and TRBJ2-5, with 7 bases lining up with TRBD2. The CDR3 has 15 residues. The germline V gene has CDR1 SGHAT and CDR2 FQNNGV. Trimming took 1 base from V and 1 from J; bases not matched to a gene: 3.

This chain joins TRBV6-5 and TRBJ2-7; tentative D call: TRBD1 (6 bases). Trimming removed 5 bases at V and 2 bases at J, with 16 bases between. Germline V CDR1 and CDR2: MNHEY, SVGAGI. This CDR3 is built from 15 residues. CDR3 coding DNA: TGTGCCAGCAGTAAAACCGGGACATCTGCCTACGAGCAGTACTTC. Amino acids: CASSKTGTSAYEQYF.

J is TRBJ2-7 and V is TRBV4-1; D is perhaps TRBD2 (6 bases). CDR3 length equals 14 residues. The germline gives CDR1 MGHRA, CDR2 YSYEKL. Trimming took off 0 bases at V and 5 bases at J, with 11 bases between the two ends. The CDR3 is CASSQDPGRNEQYF. The CDR3 DNA follows: TGCGCCAGCAGCCAAGACCCAGGGAGGAACGAGCAGTACTTC.

This clone occurred a few times. V usage is TRBV6-5 and J usage is TRBJ1-2; 10 positions match TRBD1. The CDR3 contains 15 residues. CDR1 is MNHEY and CDR2 is SVGAGI in the germline V gene. The junction had 6 bases not matched to a gene; V was cut back by 6 bases and J by 2 bases. CDR3 loop: CASRGQGTGNYGYTF. DNA for the CDR3: TGTGCCAGCAGGGGACAGGGGACGGGGAACTATGGCTACACCTTC.

The chain couples TRBV29-1 to TRBJ2-3, with 13 positions matching TRBD2. Trimming took 1 base from V and 1 from J; bases not matched to a gene: 8. This CDR3 has 18 amino acids. Germline CDR1 SQVTM, CDR2 ANQGSEA. DNA for the CDR3: TGCAGCGTTGAAGCCCCGCGACTAGCGGGAGGAGGCACAGATACGCAGTATTTT. Translated: CSVEAPRLAGGGTDTQYF.

The gene calls are TRBV27 and TRBJ1-4, with D hard to call. With 3 bases removed from V and 4 bases from J, the gap between germline ends came to 9 bases. This CDR3 contains 14 residues. Germline V lookup: CDR1 MNHEY, CDR2 SMNVEV (reference sequence). CDR3 nucleotide sequence: TGTGCCAGCAGTTTGGACTCCCATAATGAAAAACTGTTTTTT. It is translated as CASSLDSHNEKLFF. Combining the CDR3 with reference TRBV27 and TRBJ1-4 gives the whole variable domain EAQVTQNPRYLITVTGKKLTVTCSQNMNHEYMSWYRQDPGLGLRQIYYSMNVEVTDKGDVPEGYKVSRKEKRNFPLILESPSPNQTSLYFCASSLDSHNEKLFFGSGTQLSVL.

V usage is TRBV2 and J usage is TRBJ1-5; unclear D gene. V gave up 7 bases and J gave up 4 bases, with 14 bases separating them. Germline CDR1 is SNHLY and CDR2 is FYNNEI. The CDR3 has 14 amino acids. The CDR3 sequence: CASTLQSRNQPQHF. The CDR3 region has the DNA TGTGCCAGCACTCTCCAGTCCCGAAATCAGCCCCAGCATTTT.

The V and J genes are TRBV18 and TRBJ1-4; no clear D gene. The ends were cut back, 3 bases at V and 3 bases at J, with 14 bases in the middle. The CDR3 is 16 residues long. Germline values: CDR1 KGHSH, CDR2 LQKENI. As DNA, the CDR3 is TGTGCCAGCTCACCCCGCCCCAGGCCGGCTAATGAAAAACTGTTTTTT. Encoded protein: CASSPRPRPANEKLFF.

The chain couples TRBV27 to TRBJ1-2, with D unresolved. Trimming removed 2 bases from V and 4 bases from J, with 14 bases in between. CDR1 is MNHEY, CDR2 SMNVEV, per germline (reference sequence). The CDR3 sequence is 15 residues long. CDR3 protein: CASSLTAAPFYGYTF. The CDR3 DNA sequence: TGTGCCAGCAGTTTAACGGCGGCGCCCTTCTATGGCTACACCTTC.

The chain links TRBV14 to TRBJ2-5; 7 bases map to TRBD1. The V gene end was trimmed by 0 bases and the J gene end by 4 bases; junction bases not matched to a gene: 2. Germline V lookup: CDR1 SGHDN, CDR2 FVKESK. This CDR3 has 14 amino acids. The CDR3 region is CASSQEYRGETQYF. CDR3 bases: TGTGCCAGCAGCCAAGAGTACAGGGGAGAGACCCAGTACTTC.

This clone was seen just once. V is TRBV25-1 and J is TRBJ2-3; 7 bases line up with TRBD2. Germline CDR1 MGHDK, CDR2 SYGVNS. With 6 bases clipped from V and 4 bases from J, the junction kept 4 bases outside the gene matches. CDR3 length: 13 amino acids. CDR3 region: CASSRGVADTQYF. The CDR3 region has the DNA TGTGCCAGCAGCCGGGGGGTTGCAGATACGCAGTATTTT.

This rearrangement joins TRBV4-2 to TRBJ2-1, with TRBD2 matching over 7 bases. The CDR3 is 19 amino acids. V lost 0 bases and J lost 0; bases outside the gene matches: 11. Germline V CDR1 and CDR2: LGHNA, YNFKEQ. This CDR3 reads CASSQEAASGISSYNEQFF. CDR3 in DNA: TGTGCCAGCAGCCAAGAGGCGGCTAGCGGAATTAGCTCCTACAATGAGCAGTTCTTC.

This chain links TRBV4-1 with TRBJ2-4; D gene ambiguous. Germline loops: CDR1 MGHRA, CDR2 YSYEKL. This CDR3 comprises 17 residues. Deletions cut 0 bases from V and 9 bases from J, with 21 bases between. CDR3 residues: CASSQDPWATQAGIQYF. CDR3 DNA: TGCGCCAGCAGCCAAGATCCTTGGGCCACTCAAGCAGGCATTCAGTACTTC.